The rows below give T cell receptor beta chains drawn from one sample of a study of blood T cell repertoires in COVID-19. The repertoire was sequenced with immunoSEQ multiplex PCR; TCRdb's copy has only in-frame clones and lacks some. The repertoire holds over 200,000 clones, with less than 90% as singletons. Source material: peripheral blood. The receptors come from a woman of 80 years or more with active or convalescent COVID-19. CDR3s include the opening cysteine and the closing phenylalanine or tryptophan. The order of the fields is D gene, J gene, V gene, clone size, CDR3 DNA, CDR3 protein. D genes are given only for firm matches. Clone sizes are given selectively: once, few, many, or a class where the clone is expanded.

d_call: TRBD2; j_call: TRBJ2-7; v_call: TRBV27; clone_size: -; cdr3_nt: TGTGCCAGCAGTTGGACGGGAGGGACGCCCGTACGGGGATACGAGCAGTACTTC; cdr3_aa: CASSWTGGTPVRGYEQYF
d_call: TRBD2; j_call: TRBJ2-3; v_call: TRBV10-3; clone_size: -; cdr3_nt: TGTGCCATCAGTGAAAAGCGGGGGGCCACTAGCACAGATACGCAGTATTTT; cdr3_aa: CAISEKRGATSTDTQYF
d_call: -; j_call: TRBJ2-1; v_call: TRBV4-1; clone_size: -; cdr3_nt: TGCGCCAGCAGCCATCCCTGGGGGGTGGGGGCCTACAATGAGCAGTTCTTC; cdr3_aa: CASSHPWGVGAYNEQFF
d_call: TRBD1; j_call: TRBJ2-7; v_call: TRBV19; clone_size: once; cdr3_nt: TGTGCCAGTAGTATAGCCCCCGGGACAGGGATGTTCGAGCAGTACTTC; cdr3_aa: CASSIAPGTGMFEQYF
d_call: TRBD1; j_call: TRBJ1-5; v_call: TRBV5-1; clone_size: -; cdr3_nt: TGCGCCAGCAGCTCGGGACAGGGAGGCCATCAGCCCCAGCATTTT; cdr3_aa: CASSSGQGGHQPQHF
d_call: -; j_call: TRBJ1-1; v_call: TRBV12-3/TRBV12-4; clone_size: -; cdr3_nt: TGTGCCAGCAGTTTATTAGGGGCGGAGGCTTTCTTT; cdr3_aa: CASSLLGAEAFF
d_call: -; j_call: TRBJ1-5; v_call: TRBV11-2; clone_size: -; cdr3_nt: TGTGCCAGCAGCTCAGGGTCTTATGGCAATCAGCCCCAGCATTTT; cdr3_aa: CASSSGSYGNQPQHF
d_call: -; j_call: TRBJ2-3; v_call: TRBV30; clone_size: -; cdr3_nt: TGTGCCTGGAGTGTACAGACGGGGGGCACAGATACGCAGTATTTT; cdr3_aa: CAWSVQTGGTDTQYF
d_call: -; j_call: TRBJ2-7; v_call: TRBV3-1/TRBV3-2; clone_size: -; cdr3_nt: TGTGCCAGCAGCCAAGTTCCGGGAGTCGTGGGGGAGCAGTACTTC; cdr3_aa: CASSQVPGVVGEQYF
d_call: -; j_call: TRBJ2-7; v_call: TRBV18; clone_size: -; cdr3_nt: TGTGCCAGCTCACCACCGACTCCGGAAAGCTACGAGCAGTACTTC; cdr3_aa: CASSPPTPESYEQYF
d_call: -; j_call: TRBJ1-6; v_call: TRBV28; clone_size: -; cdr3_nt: TGTGCCAGCACTCTTAGCGGGGTTTCACCCCTCCACTTT; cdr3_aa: CASTLSGVSPLHF
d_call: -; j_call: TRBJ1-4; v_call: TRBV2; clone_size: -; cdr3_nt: TGTGCCAGCCAGAGGGGGAATGAAAAACTGTTTTTT; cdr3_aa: CASQRGNEKLFF
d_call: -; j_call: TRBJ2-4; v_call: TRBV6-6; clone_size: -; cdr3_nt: TGTGCCAGCAGTCTACAGGGCCGCAACATTCAGTACTTC; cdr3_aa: CASSLQGRNIQYF
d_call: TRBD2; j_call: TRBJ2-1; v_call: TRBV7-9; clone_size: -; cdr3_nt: TGTGCCAGCAGCTTAGTAGCGGGGGGGACCAATGAGCAGTTCTTC; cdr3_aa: CASSLVAGGTNEQFF
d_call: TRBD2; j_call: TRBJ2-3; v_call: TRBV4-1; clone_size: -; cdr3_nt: TGCGCCAGCAGCGCTAGCGGGGGGGCGACCGATACGCAGTATTTT; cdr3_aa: CASSASGGATDTQYF
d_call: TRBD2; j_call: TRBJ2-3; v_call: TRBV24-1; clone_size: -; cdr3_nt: TGTGCCACGGAGCGCGGGGGTATCTCAGATACGCAGTATTTT; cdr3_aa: CATERGGISDTQYF
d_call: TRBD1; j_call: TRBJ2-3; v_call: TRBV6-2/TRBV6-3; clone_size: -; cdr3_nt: TGTGCCAGCAGTGTACAGGGGGATACGCAGTATTTT; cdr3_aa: CASSVQGDTQYF
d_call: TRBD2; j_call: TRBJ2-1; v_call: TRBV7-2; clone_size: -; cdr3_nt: TGTGCCAGCAGCTTAGTAGCGGGAGGCTCCCACAATGAGCAGTTCTTC; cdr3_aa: CASSLVAGGSHNEQFF
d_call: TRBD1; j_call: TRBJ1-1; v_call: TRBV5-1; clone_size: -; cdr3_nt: TGCGCCAGCAGCTTGGGGACAGGGCCTTTGAACACTGAAGCTTTCTTT; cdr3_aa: CASSLGTGPLNTEAFF
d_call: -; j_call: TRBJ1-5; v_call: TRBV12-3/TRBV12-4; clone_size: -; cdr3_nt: TGTGCCAGCAGTTTAGCTGGACAACAGCCCCAGCATTTT; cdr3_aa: CASSLAGQQPQHF
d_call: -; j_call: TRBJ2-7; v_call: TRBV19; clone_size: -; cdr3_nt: TGTGCCAGTAAGGCCTCCGGGCGGGCAGCCTACGAGCAGTACTTC; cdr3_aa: CASKASGRAAYEQYF
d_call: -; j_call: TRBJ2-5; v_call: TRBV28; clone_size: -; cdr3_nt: TGTGCCAGCAGTCCAACATGGGGCAGGCCTAACCAAGAGACCCAGTACTTC; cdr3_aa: CASSPTWGRPNQETQYF
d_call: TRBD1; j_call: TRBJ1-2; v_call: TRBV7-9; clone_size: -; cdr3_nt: TGTGCCAGCAGCCCTGACAGGGGCCGACGCGGGAACTATGGCTACACCTTC; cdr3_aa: CASSPDRGRRGNYGYTF
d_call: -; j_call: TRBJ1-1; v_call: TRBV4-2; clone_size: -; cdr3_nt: TGTGCCAGCAGCCCTAGGCACAGGGTGACGGACACTGAAGCTTTCTTT; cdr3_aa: CASSPRHRVTDTEAFF
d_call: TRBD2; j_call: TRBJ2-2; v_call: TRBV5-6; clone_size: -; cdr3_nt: TGTGCCAGCAGCTCCGGACTAGCGGGATGGGGCGGGGAGCTGTTTTTT; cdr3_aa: CASSSGLAGWGGELFF
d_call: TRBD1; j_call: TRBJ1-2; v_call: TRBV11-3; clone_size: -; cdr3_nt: TGTGCCAGCAGCTCTTTGACAGGGAACTATGGCTACACCTTC; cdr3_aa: CASSSLTGNYGYTF
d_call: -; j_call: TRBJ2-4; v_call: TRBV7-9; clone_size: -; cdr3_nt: TGTGCCAGCAGCCCCAGGGCCAGAACAAACATTCAGTACTTC; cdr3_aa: CASSPRARTNIQYF
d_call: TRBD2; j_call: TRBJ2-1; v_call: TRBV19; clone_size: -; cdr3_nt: TGTGCCAGTAGTTCTAGCGGGGGGTGGTCCTCAACTTACAATGAGCAGTTCTTC; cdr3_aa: CASSSSGGWSSTYNEQFF
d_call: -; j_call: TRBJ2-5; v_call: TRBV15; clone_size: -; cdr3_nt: TGTGCCACCAGCAGAGATCTAAAAGGGCCCCTAGCAGAGACCCAGTACTTC; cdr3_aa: CATSRDLKGPLAETQYF
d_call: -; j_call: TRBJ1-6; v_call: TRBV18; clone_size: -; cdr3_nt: TGTGCCAGCTCCCCCACTGGTCTGGGCAGTTCACCCCTCCACTTT; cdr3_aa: CASSPTGLGSSPLHF
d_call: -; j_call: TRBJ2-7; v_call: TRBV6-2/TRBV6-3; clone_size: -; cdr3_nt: TGTGCCAGCAGTTACTCGATTCAGGGTCAGTCTTACGAGCAGTACTTC; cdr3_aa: CASSYSIQGQSYEQYF
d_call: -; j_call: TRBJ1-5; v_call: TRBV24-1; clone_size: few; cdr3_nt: TGTGCCACCAGGGGCGGACAGTATCAGCCCCAGCATTTT; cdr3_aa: CATRGGQYQPQHF
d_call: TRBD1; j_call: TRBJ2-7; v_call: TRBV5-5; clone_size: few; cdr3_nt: TGTGCCAGCAGCTGGACGGACAGGGCCTACGAGCAGTACTTC; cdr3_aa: CASSWTDRAYEQYF
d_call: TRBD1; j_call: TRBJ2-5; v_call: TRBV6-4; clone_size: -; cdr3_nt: TGTGCCAGCAGTGACTCGGGCGAGGGGGCGCTTCGGGAGACCCAGTACTTC; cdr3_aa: CASSDSGEGALRETQYF
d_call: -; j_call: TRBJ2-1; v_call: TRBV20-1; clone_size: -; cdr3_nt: TGCAGTGCTAGAGACCGGGTTGAGCAGTTCTTC; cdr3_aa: CSARDRVEQFF
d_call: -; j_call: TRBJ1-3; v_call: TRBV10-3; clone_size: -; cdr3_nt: TGTGCCATCAGTGACTGGGGGCAAGGAAACACCATATATTTT; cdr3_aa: CAISDWGQGNTIYF